One TCR beta chain is described in this entry. At one of its ends the junction is not consistent with the germline gene, which may arise from a read error. Around 82 million PBMCs supplied genomic DNA for unsorted samples. Germline-derived CDR1 and CDR2 are LGHNA and YSLEER. The CDR3 loop spans 17 amino acids. About 30,000 T cell genomes, or roughly 320 ng DNA, went into unsorted PBMC replicate PCRs. Method: immunoSEQ multiplex PCR; TCRdb's copy keeps in-frame clones and lacks some. The repertoire includes approximately 470,000 clones, 81% of them detected once, and approximately 12% sits in the top ten. The data are from a study of shared clonotypes between healthy human individuals.

The genes are TRBV4-3 and TRBJ2-7, with D possibly TRBD2 on 6 matching bases. The receptor comes from a woman aged 40-49 years in good health. Some clones in this sample may be carry-over from other donors' samples. Sequencing was performed on PBMCs. The CDR3 nucleotides read TGCGCCAGCAGCCAAGGAGCGGGCAGCTGGGTCCGCTACGAGCAGTGCTTC. It translates to CASSQGAGSWVRYEQCF.